Below, one T cell receptor beta chain is given with its context. Its specificity is unknown. The data belong to a study of cytomegalovirus exposure and HLA in healthy donors. Turning to the study itself: The 90 to 150 validation repertoires, a later analysis reported, used the same platform as the 666 first-cohort repertoires.

This CDR3 has 14 residues. Germline lookup yields CDR1 SGHVS and CDR2 FNYEAQ. Trimming left V 1 base short and J 3 bases short, with 8 bases between. Findings and caveats of the study: Within the 120 or so validation repertoires, first-cohort TCR clusters tended to co-occur, according to a later analysis.

Clones were sequenced by immunoSEQ multiplex PCR, and TCRdb holds only the in-frame ones, with some missing. The table shows some 350,000 clones, with around 87% occurring only once. V is TRBV7-6 and J is TRBJ2-3; no definite D call. This TCR came from a woman in her 30s in good health and CMV-seropositive. Sequencing was carried out using PBMCs. CDR3 amino acids: CASSLVSLTDTQYF. The CDR3 DNA follows: TGTGCCAGCAGCTTAGTTTCCTTGACAGATACGCAGTATTTT.